The sequence of this T cell receptor (beta chain) was determined in a study of CD8 T cells in Susac syndrome. Notes on the study in general: Across the total CD8+ repertoires, fewer than 20 Susac-specific public clones were detected, and across the CD8+ TEMRA repertoires, a few such clones were detected. The TCR sequencing and HLA analysis in the study involved a relatively small number of individuals, as the study acknowledged.

Random-hexamer reverse transcription was applied to about 0.45 to 1 ug RNA. An immunoSEQ multiplex PCR amplified TCR beta CDR3 over 54 Vbeta and 13 Jbeta. TCRdb re-called the immunoSEQ multiplex PCR reads with MiXCR, one entry per CDR3 protein. The sample includes roughly 100,000 distinct CDR3 sequences, approximately 93% of them seen just once. Trimming pared 4 bases from V and 5 bases from J, leaving 12 bases between. This CDR3 has 14 amino acids. The germline V gene has CDR1 KGHSY and CDR2 FQNENV. Concerning this clonotype itself: Its antigen is as yet unknown.

Negative magnetic isolation gave CD8+ and CD4+ cells; FACS enriched CD8+ TEMRA. This TCR came from a human donor with Susac syndrome. The chain couples TRBV16 to TRBJ1-5; maybe TRBD1 (5 bases). Sequences were obtained from CD8+ T cells from PBMCs. The CDR3 protein is CASSRNNRYQPQHF. The CDR3 DNA follows: TGTGCCAGCAGCCGTAATAACAGGTATCAGCCCCAGCATTTT. Full variable domain (outside the CDR3, taken from reference TRBV16 and TRBJ1-5): GEEVAQTPKHLVRGEGQKAKLYCAPIKGHSYVFWYQQVLKNEFKFLISFQNENVFDETGMPKERFSAKCLPNSPCSLEIQATKLEDSAVYFCASSRNNRYQPQHFGDGTRLSIL.